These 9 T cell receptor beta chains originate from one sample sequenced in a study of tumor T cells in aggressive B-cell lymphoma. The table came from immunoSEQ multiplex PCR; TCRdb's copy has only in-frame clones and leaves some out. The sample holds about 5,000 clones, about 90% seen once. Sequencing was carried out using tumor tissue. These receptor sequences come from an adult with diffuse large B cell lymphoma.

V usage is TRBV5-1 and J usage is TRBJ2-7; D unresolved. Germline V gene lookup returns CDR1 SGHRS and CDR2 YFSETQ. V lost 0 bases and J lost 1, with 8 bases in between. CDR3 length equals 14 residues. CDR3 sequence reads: CASSLGFQSYEQYF. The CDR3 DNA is TGCGCCAGCAGCTTGGGGTTCCAGTCCTACGAGCAGTACTTC.

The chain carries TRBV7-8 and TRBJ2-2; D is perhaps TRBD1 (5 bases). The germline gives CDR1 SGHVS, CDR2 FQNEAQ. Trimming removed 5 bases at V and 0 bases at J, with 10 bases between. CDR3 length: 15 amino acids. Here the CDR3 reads CASSPRQTNTGELFF. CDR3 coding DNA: TGTGCCAGCAGCCCTCGACAGACGAACACCGGGGAGCTGTTTTTT.

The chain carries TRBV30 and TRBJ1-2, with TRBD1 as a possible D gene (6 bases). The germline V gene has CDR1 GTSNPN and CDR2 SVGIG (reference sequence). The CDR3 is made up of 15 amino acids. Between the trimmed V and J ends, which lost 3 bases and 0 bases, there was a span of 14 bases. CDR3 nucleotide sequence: TGTGCCTGGAGCTCTAATACAGGGTCTAACTATGGCTACACCTTC. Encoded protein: CAWSSNTGSNYGYTF.

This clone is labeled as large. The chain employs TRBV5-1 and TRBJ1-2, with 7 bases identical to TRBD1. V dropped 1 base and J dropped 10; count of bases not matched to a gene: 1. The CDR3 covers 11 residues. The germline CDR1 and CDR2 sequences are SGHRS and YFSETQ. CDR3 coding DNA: TGCGCCAGCAGCTTGACAGGGGACTACACCTTC. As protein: CASSLTGDYTF.

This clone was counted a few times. The CDR3, as DNA: TGTGCCAGCAGCGCTCCCGGGACTTCCCTAAAGGATACGCAGTATTTT. It specifies CASSAPGTSLKDTQYF. V and J are TRBV7-9 and TRBJ2-3; possibly TRBD2 for D (6 bases). Trimming shortened V by 5 bases and J by 6 bases, and 21 bases separated the two germline ends. This CDR3 region has 16 residues. The germline V gene has CDR1 SEHNR and CDR2 FQNEAQ (reference sequence).

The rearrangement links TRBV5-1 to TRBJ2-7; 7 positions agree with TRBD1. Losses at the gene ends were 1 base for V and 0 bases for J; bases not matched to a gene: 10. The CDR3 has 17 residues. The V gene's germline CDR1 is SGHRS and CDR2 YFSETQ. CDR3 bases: TGCGCCAGCAGCTTGCGGGACAGCCCAAGGAGCTCCTACGAGCAGTACTTC. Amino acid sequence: CASSLRDSPRSSYEQYF.

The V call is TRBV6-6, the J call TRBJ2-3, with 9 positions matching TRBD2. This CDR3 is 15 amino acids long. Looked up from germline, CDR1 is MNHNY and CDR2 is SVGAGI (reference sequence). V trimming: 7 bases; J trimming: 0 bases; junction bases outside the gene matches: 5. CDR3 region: CASTLAGLSTDTQYF. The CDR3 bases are TGTGCCAGCACCCTAGCGGGGCTTAGCACAGATACGCAGTATTTT.

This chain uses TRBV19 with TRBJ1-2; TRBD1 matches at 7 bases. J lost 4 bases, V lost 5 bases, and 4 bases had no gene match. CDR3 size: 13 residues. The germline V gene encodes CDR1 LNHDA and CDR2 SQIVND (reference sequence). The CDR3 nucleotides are TGTGCCAGTAGTGTTGGGACAGCCTATGGCTACACCTTC. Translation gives CASSVGTAYGYTF.

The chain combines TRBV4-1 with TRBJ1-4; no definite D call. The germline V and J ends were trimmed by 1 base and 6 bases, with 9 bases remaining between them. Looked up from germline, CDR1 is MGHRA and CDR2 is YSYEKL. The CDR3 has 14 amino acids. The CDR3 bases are TGCGCCAGCAGCCAAGTTCGGGTGGATGAAAAACTGTTTTTT. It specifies CASSQVRVDEKLFF.